This TCR beta chain stems from a study of technical replicates of blood from a few donors. Using immunoSEQ multiplex PCR, the repertoire was profiled, and TCRdb retains in-frame clones only, with some absent. The table has approximately 51,000 clones, around 93% seen once; the top ten hold 4.2%. Germline loops: CDR1 MNHEY, CDR2 SVGAGI. This CDR3 has 15 amino acids. Trimming removed 6 bases at V and 1 base at J, with 12 bases between. The receptor was derived from a human donor in good health. Some clones in this sample may be carry-over from other donors' samples. The J gene is TRBJ2-2, the V gene TRBV6-5; tentatively, D is TRBD2 (6 bases). The specimen was PBMCs. The CDR3 nucleotides are TGTGCCAGCAGGGTTGGGGGGAAGAACACCGGGGAGCTGTTTTTT. This encodes CASRVGGKNTGELFF.